The table lists the clone carrying this TCR beta chain with a few counts. The antigen is undetermined. These data come from a study of cytomegalovirus exposure and HLA in healthy donors. Points from the study as a whole: Immune exposure information available was restricted to CMV serostatus. After further analysis at a later stage, roughly 16,000 TCR beta sequences were associated with HLA alleles at 0.05 false discovery rate.

The CDR3 spans 13 residues. CDR1 is SGHDT, CDR2 YYEEEE, per germline. With V trimmed by 4 bases and J by 3 bases, 2 bases remained unmatched. The PCR used 60 Vbeta and 13 Jbeta primers. Measured with immunoSEQ multiplex PCR; TCRdb has only the in-frame clones, and not every one. The data hold over 90,000 clones, with more than 70% observed a single time. The sequence came from a woman aged 60-70 years in good health and CMV-seropositive. This rearrangement joins TRBV5-6 to TRBJ1-1, with 8 bases fitting TRBD1. The specimen was PBMCs. DNA for the CDR3: TGTGCCAGCAGCCTGGACAGGGACACTGAAGCTTTCTTT. This codes for CASSLDRDTEAFF.